The source of this T cell receptor (beta chain) is a study of T cells in localized non-small cell lung cancer. The table came from immunoSEQ multiplex PCR; TCRdb's copy has only in-frame clones and leaves some out. The sample lists approximately 1,500 clones; about 20% were seen once. This clone was found a few times. Its antigen is as yet unknown. V lost 1 base and J lost 5; bases outside the gene matches: 5. CDR1 SGHNT and CDR2 YENEEA come from the germline V gene. The CDR3 contains 16 residues. Overall study findings and caveats: Uninvolved neighboring lung showed the greatest T cell clonality, exceeding tumor. Among the top 100 tumor clones, a median about 59 appeared in adjacent lung. Heterogeneity stays possible, as sequencing covered only one tumor region.

This material consisted of normal lung tissue next to the tumor, taken before any cancer treatment. The gene calls are TRBV11-3 and TRBJ1-2; 12 bases match TRBD1. This receptor was identified in a man aged 18 to 50 with stage I lung adenocarcinoma. DNA of the CDR3: TGTGCCAGCAGCTTAGTGGGACAGGGGGCGATTTATGGCTACACCTTC. It translates to CASSLVGQGAIYGYTF.